These 29 T cell receptor beta chains were all obtained from the same sample, sequenced in a study of control samples from healthy donors and cancer patients. Sequenced by immunoSEQ multiplex PCR; TCRdb stores in-frame clones only, minus some. The sample has roughly 180,000 clones; 85% to 95% are singletons. Sample: blood. All receptors derive from an older woman in good health.

The J gene is TRBJ1-5, the V gene TRBV7-2; no reliable D call. The CDR3 loop spans 15 amino acids. Between the trimmed V and J ends, which lost 2 bases and 1 base, there was a span of 9 bases. The V gene's germline CDR1 is SGHTA and CDR2 FQGNSA. CDR3 nucleotide sequence: TGTGCCAGCAGCTTAATGAAATGGAGCAATCAGCCCCAGCATTTT. It translates to CASSLMKWSNQPQHF.

The chain carries TRBV15 and TRBJ2-1, with TRBD2 matching 10 bases. The length of the CDR3 is 16 residues. The junction had 2 bases not matched to a gene; V was cut back by 0 bases and J by 3 bases. CDR1 LNHNV and CDR2 YYDKDF come from the germline V gene (reference sequence). CDR3 loop: CATSRDLAGGYNEQFF. CDR3 sequence (DNA): TGTGCCACCAGCAGAGATTTAGCGGGGGGCTACAATGAGCAGTTCTTC. Supplemented by reference TRBV15 and TRBJ2-1, the full variable domain reads DAMVIQNPRYQVTQFGKPVTLSCSQTLNHNVMYWYQQKSSQAPKLLFHYYDKDFNNEADTPDNFQSRRPNTSFCFLDIRSPGLGDTAMYLCATSRDLAGGYNEQFFGPGTRLTVL.

On this clone itself: Other DNA sequences from this sample encode an identical CDR3 as well. The chain combines TRBV2 with TRBJ2-1; weak D call: TRBD2 (7 bases). Germline V lookup: CDR1 SNHLY, CDR2 FYNNEI. There are 16 residues in the CDR3. Trimming shortened V by 1 base and J by 0 bases, and 10 bases separated the two germline ends. The CDR3 sequence is CASSEEGGSSYNEQFF. In DNA, the CDR3 is TGTGCCAGCAGTGAAGAGGGGGGGAGCTCCTACAATGAGCAGTTCTTC.

CDR3 sequence: CASSRLADSYEQYF. The CDR3 DNA sequence: TGTGCCAGTAGCCGACTTGCGGACTCCTACGAGCAGTACTTC. The chain uses TRBV19 and TRBJ2-7, with D unclear. Trimming stripped 6 bases from V and 0 bases from J, with 12 bases between. Germline V gene sequence: CDR1 LNHDA, CDR2 SQIVND (reference sequence). The CDR3 is 14 amino acids. Filled out from reference TRBV19 and TRBJ2-7, the complete variable domain reads DGGITQSPKYLFRKEGQNVTLSCEQNLNHDAMYWYRQDPGQGLRLIYYSQIVNDFQKGDIAEGYSVSREKKESFPLTVTSAQKNPTAFYLCASSRLADSYEQYFGPGTRLTVT.

The CDR3 DNA reads as TGTGCCACCAGCATCTCGAGGGAGGCAGATACGCAGTATTTT. It specifies CATSISREADTQYF. The chain uses TRBV15 and TRBJ2-3; tentative D call: TRBD2 (6 bases). Germline CDR1 is LNHNV and CDR2 is YYDKDF (reference sequence). Between the trimmed V and J ends, which lost 4 bases and 4 bases, there was a span of 12 bases. The CDR3 consists of 14 residues.

This sequence joins TRBV27 and TRBJ1-5; D unresolved. The CDR3 is made up of 13 amino acids. V lost 6 bases and J lost 5, with 11 bases in between. Germline V gene data show CDR1 as MNHEY and CDR2 as SMNVEV (reference sequence). CDR3 in amino acids: CASRRQVDQPQHF. For the CDR3, the DNA is TGTGCCAGCAGAAGGCAGGTGGATCAGCCCCAGCATTTT.

This clone was seen a single time. The chain uses TRBV25-1 and TRBJ1-6, with TRBD1 matching 9 bases. The CDR3 covers 17 residues. V lost 3 bases to trimming and J lost 8 bases; unmatched junction nucleotides: 11. Germline assignment: CDR1 MGHDK and CDR2 SYGVNS. The CDR3 is CASSDLGQGGPHSPLHF. As DNA, the CDR3 is TGTGCCAGCAGTGACCTGGGACAGGGTGGGCCCCATTCACCCCTCCACTTT.

The chain recombines TRBV7-9 with TRBJ1-6; D is unresolved. This CDR3 has 13 residues. Germline V gene sequence: CDR1 SEHNR, CDR2 FQNEAQ (reference sequence). The ends were cut back, 2 bases at V and 5 bases at J, with 4 bases in the middle. CDR3 loop: CASSLRDNSPLHF. As DNA, the CDR3 is TGTGCCAGCAGCTTACGGGATAATTCACCCCTCCACTTT.

The V gene is TRBV7-2, the J gene TRBJ1-5; no definite D call. Trimming removed 4 bases at V and 4 bases at J, with 5 bases between. The germline V gene encodes CDR1 SGHTA and CDR2 FQGNSA. This CDR3 comprises 12 residues. CDR3 loop: CASSSPNQPQHF. The CDR3, as DNA: TGTGCCAGCAGCTCACCAAATCAGCCCCAGCATTTT. The variable domain in full, completed from reference TRBV7-2 and TRBJ1-5, reads GAGVSQSPSNKVTEKGKDVELRCDPISGHTALYWYRQSLGQGLEFLIYFQGNSAPDKSGLPSDRFSAERTGGSVSTLTIQRTQQEDSAVYLCASSSPNQPQHFGDGTRLSIL.

This chain connects TRBV29-1 to TRBJ1-2, with TRBD1 identical over 7 bases. The CDR3 is 12 amino acids. The trim removed 3 bases at V and 7 bases at J, leaving 5 bases unmatched. The V gene's germline CDR1 is SQVTM and CDR2 ANQGSEA. CDR3: CSVDEGARGYTF. The CDR3 coding sequence is TGCAGCGTTGATGAGGGGGCGCGTGGCTACACCTTC.

This clone appeared once. This chain connects TRBV7-9 to TRBJ2-7; the D is unclear. The V and J ends lost 5 bases and 2 bases respectively, with 7 bases between them. Germline CDR1 SEHNR, CDR2 FQNEAQ (reference sequence). The CDR3 spans 12 residues. For the CDR3, the DNA is TGTGCCAGCAGCCCCGACACCTACGAGCAGTACTTC. It is translated as CASSPDTYEQYF.

The chain is built from TRBV10-3 and TRBJ2-1; D unclear. Per the germline V gene, CDR1 is ENHRY and CDR2 is SYGVKD. V shed 4 bases and J shed 9 bases, with 7 bases lying between them. The CDR3 is 11 residues long. The CDR3 coding sequence is TGTGCCATCAGTGGAGGCAGTGAGCAGTTCTTC. This encodes CAISGGSEQFF.

This chain links TRBV7-3 with TRBJ1-2; tentatively, D is TRBD1 (6 bases). Germline CDR1 reads SGHTA; CDR2 reads FQGTGA. The CDR3 consists of 13 residues. Trimming removed 6 bases at V and 4 bases at J, with 12 bases between. CDR3 sequence: CASSPTGLYGYTF. The CDR3 DNA is TGTGCCAGCAGTCCTACAGGGCTCTATGGCTACACCTTC. Full variable domain (outside the CDR3, taken from reference TRBV7-3 and TRBJ1-2): GAGVSQTPSNKVTEKGKYVELRCDPISGHTALYWYRQSLGQGPEFLIYFQGTGAADDSGLPNDRFFAVRPEGSVSTLKIQRTERGDSAVYLCASSPTGLYGYTFGSGTRLTVV.

This rearrangement joins TRBV19 to TRBJ1-5, with 7 bases that match TRBD1. This CDR3 is built from 16 residues. Germline V gene lookup returns CDR1 LNHDA and CDR2 SQIVND (reference sequence). V was clipped by 3 bases and J by 0 bases; unmatched bases: 5. The DNA of the CDR3 is TGTGCCAGTAGTATTAGGGGGACAGATAGCAATCAGCCCCAGCATTTT. Its translation: CASSIRGTDSNQPQHF.

The chain combines TRBV10-3 with TRBJ2-2; the D gene is possibly TRBD2 (6 bases). There are 12 residues in the CDR3. Trimming cost V 6 bases and J 6 bases, with 8 bases left between them. CDR1 is ENHRY, CDR2 SYGVKD, per germline. CDR3 sequence (DNA): TGTGCCATCAGCGGGACTGCCGGGGAGCTGTTTTTT. This sequence encodes CAISGTAGELFF.

The gene calls are TRBV4-3 and TRBJ2-7; 9 nucleotides match TRBD1. CDR1 and CDR2 (germline): LGHNA, YSLEER. The V gene end was trimmed by 4 bases and the J gene end by 4 bases; junction bases not matched to a gene: 11. The CDR3 sequence is 16 residues long. The CDR3 loop reads CASSPGQGMRAYEQYF. The CDR3 coding sequence is TGCGCCAGCAGCCCGGGACAGGGAATGCGCGCTTACGAGCAGTACTTC.

V and J are TRBV2 and TRBJ1-2, with 9 nucleotides matching TRBD1. The CDR3 is made up of 14 amino acids. CDR1 and CDR2 (germline): SNHLY, FYNNEI. With V trimmed by 9 bases and J by 3 bases, 8 bases remained unmatched. The CDR3 protein is CAREQQGADYGYTF. The CDR3 nucleotides read TGTGCCAGAGAACAACAGGGGGCCGACTATGGCTACACCTTC. The variable domain in full, with the rest retrieved from reference TRBV2 and TRBJ1-2, is EPEVTQTPSHQVTQMGQEVILRCVPISNHLYFYWYRQILGQKVEFLVSFYNNEISEKSEIFDDQFSVERPDGSNFTLKIRSTKLEDSAMYFCAREQQGADYGYTFGSGTRLTVV.

The genes are TRBV9 and TRBJ1-1; D is unclear. Germline V gives CDR1 SGDLS, CDR2 YYNGEE. This CDR3 spans 15 amino acids. V dropped 0 bases and J dropped 8 bases, with 17 bases sitting between them. The CDR3 nucleotides are TGTGCCAGCAGCGTAGATGGCGGACGGTTGGAAGAAGCTTTCTTT. Translating it yields CASSVDGGRLEEAFF. Full variable domain (rest looked up from reference TRBV9 and TRBJ1-1): DSGVTQTPKHLITATGQRVTLRCSPRSGDLSVYWYQQSLDQGLQFLIQYYNGEERAKGNILERFSAQQFPDLHSELNLSSLELGDSALYFCASSVDGGRLEEAFFGQGTRLTVV.

V gene TRBV18 combines with J gene TRBJ1-3; D remains ambiguous. Trimming took 3 bases from V and 0 from J, leaving 12 bases between them. The CDR3 is 16 residues long. Looked up from germline, CDR1 is KGHSH and CDR2 is LQKENI. The CDR3 DNA reads TGTGCCAGCTCACCTCGGACGGTTAGCTCTGGAAACACCATATATTTT. As protein: CASSPRTVSSGNTIYF.

The J gene is TRBJ1-2, the V gene TRBV16; 10 bases fit TRBD1. This CDR3 is built from 15 residues. In germline, CDR1 is KGHSY, CDR2 FQNENV. V trimming: 3 bases; J trimming: 4 bases; junction bases outside the gene matches: 5. In nucleotides, the CDR3 is TGTGCCAGCAGCCAGACGACAGGGGGCACCTATGGCTACACCTTC. This gives the protein CASSQTTGGTYGYTF.

This chain joins TRBV11-1 and TRBJ1-3; D perhaps matches TRBD1 (6 bases). There are 16 residues in the CDR3. Per the germline V gene, CDR1 is SGHAT and CDR2 is FQDESV (reference sequence). V was clipped by 4 bases and J by 1 base, with 14 bases between them. CDR3 protein: CASSSHPGTSGNTIYF. The DNA of the CDR3 is TGTGCCAGCAGCTCTCACCCCGGGACATCTGGAAACACCATATATTTT. Variable domain in full (rest from reference TRBV11-1 and TRBJ1-3): EAEVAQSPRYKITEKSQAVAFWCDPISGHATLYWYRQILGQGPELLVQFQDESVVDDSQLPKDRFSAERLKGVDSTLKIQPAELGDSAMYLCASSSHPGTSGNTIYFGEGSWLTVV.

The V gene is TRBV7-2, the J gene TRBJ2-2, with TRBD1 identical over 9 bases. The V gene end was trimmed by 0 bases and the J gene end by 3 bases; junction bases not matched to a gene: 8. The CDR3 has 18 residues. Germline CDR1 is SGHTA and CDR2 is FQGNSA. Here the CDR3 reads CASSLAGGTGFDTGELFF. DNA for the CDR3: TGTGCCAGCAGCTTAGCCGGAGGGACAGGGTTCGACACCGGGGAGCTGTTTTTT.

The chain combines TRBV6-5 with TRBJ2-7, with 9 bases that match TRBD2. CDR3 length equals 16 residues. Per germline, CDR1 MNHEY and CDR2 SVGAGI. With 0 bases clipped from V and 1 base from J, the junction kept 4 bases outside the gene matches. In DNA, the CDR3 is TGTGCCAGCAGTTACTCGATGGCGGGAGGGTCCTACGAGCAGTACTTC. Its translation is CASSYSMAGGSYEQYF.

This clone was seen a single time. The rearrangement links TRBV7-8 to TRBJ2-5; 8 bases are a match to TRBD2. V was clipped by 2 bases and J by 0 bases; unmatched bases: 5. CDR1 is SGHVS and CDR2 is FQNEAQ in the germline V gene. This CDR3 has 16 amino acids. The CDR3 nucleotides are TGTGCCAGCAGCTTAAATAGCGGGGCCTACCAAGAGACCCAGTACTTC. This sequence encodes CASSLNSGAYQETQYF.

This clone was counted once. The rearrangement joins TRBV10-2 to TRBJ1-4; maybe TRBD1 (5 bases). Germline CDR1 reads WSHSY; CDR2 reads SAAADI. Between the trimmed V and J ends, which lost 3 bases and 6 bases, there was a span of 8 bases. The CDR3 covers 13 residues. Written as DNA, the CDR3 is TGCGCCAGCAGTGAAAGACAGTATGAAAAACTGTTTTTT. This translates into CASSERQYEKLFF.

The genes are TRBV9 and TRBJ1-3, with D hard to call. The CDR3 is made up of 13 amino acids. Between the trimmed V and J ends, which lost 3 bases and 1 base, there was a span of 5 bases. Looked up from germline, CDR1 is SGDLS and CDR2 is YYNGEE. The CDR3 DNA reads TGTGCCAGCAGCGGGCGGTCTGGAAACACCATATATTTT. The encoded protein is CASSGRSGNTIYF.

The genes are TRBV24-1 and TRBJ2-7; TRBD1 might be the D (5 bases). In germline, CDR1 is KGHDR, CDR2 SFDVKD. This CDR3 is built from 15 residues. V was shortened by 5 bases and J by 9 bases, with 22 bases between the two germline ends. CDR3 sequence reads: CATSGQGLSIRRQYF. DNA for the CDR3: TGTGCCACCAGTGGTCAGGGTTTGAGCATACGAAGGCAGTACTTC.

On this clone: The same CDR3 also results from other DNA sequences found in this sample. The chain combines TRBV11-2 with TRBJ1-4; 7 bases align to TRBD1. Germline CDR1 is SGHAT and CDR2 is FQNNGV. V was pared by 1 base and J by 8 bases, with 10 bases of the junction left unmatched. This CDR3 contains 16 residues. The CDR3 nucleotides read TGTGCCAGCAGCTTAGGACTCAGGGGGGTGGGGGAAAAACTGTTTTTT. It codes for CASSLGLRGVGEKLFF.

The rearrangement joins TRBV20-1 to TRBJ1-1; no firm D call. The ends were cut back, 8 bases at V and 7 bases at J, with 11 bases in the middle. Germline V lookup: CDR1 DFQATT, CDR2 SNEGSKA (reference sequence). The CDR3 has 10 residues. The CDR3 DNA reads TGCAGTTCAGAGAAAGTTGAAGCTTTCTTT. Its protein is CSSEKVEAFF.